Listed below are T cell receptor beta chains from one sample, sequenced in a study of T cell responses to AZD1222 COVID-19 vaccine. Using immunoSEQ multiplex PCR, the repertoire was profiled, and TCRdb retains in-frame clones only, with some absent. The data hold 110,000 to 150,000 clones, with about 93% observed a single time. The sample was peripheral blood, taken on day 0 of AZD1222 vaccination. These receptors were obtained from an adult in good health. CDR3s leave out the opening cysteine and the closing phenylalanine or tryptophan.

j_gene: TRBJ2-3; v_gene: TRBV9; CDR3aa: ASSVAGFADTQY
j_gene: TRBJ2-3; v_gene: TRBV18; CDR3aa: ASSRTSDTDTQY
j_gene: TRBJ2-7; v_gene: TRBV6-5; CDR3aa: ASSSLGARSYEQY
j_gene: TRBJ1-5; v_gene: TRBV6-1; CDR3aa: ASSELEGMRNQPQH
j_gene: TRBJ2-7; v_gene: TRBV28; CDR3aa: ASNWAGSEQY
j_gene: TRBJ2-1; v_gene: TRBV24-1; CDR3aa: ATGRDRVNEQF
j_gene: TRBJ2-2; v_gene: TRBV7-3; CDR3aa: ASSLGPGGAGELF
j_gene: TRBJ1-1; v_gene: TRBV27; CDR3aa: ASTIIGMGTPLF
j_gene: TRBJ2-1; v_gene: TRBV21-1; CDR3aa: ASSKARAGQGPNEQF
j_gene: TRBJ2-5; v_gene: TRBV7-8; CDR3aa: ASSRPEDRVEETQY
j_gene: TRBJ2-2; v_gene: TRBV30; CDR3aa: AWGRGELF
j_gene: TRBJ2-7; v_gene: TRBV2; CDR3aa: ASSDYEGDEQY
j_gene: TRBJ1-2; v_gene: TRBV28; CDR3aa: ASSSGGYGYT
j_gene: TRBJ2-7; v_gene: TRBV7-8; CDR3aa: ASSPDRGNYEQY
j_gene: TRBJ2-1; v_gene: TRBV28; CDR3aa: ASSPGTGYEQF
j_gene: TRBJ2-1; v_gene: TRBV29-1; CDR3aa: SVGVAGAPWGNEQF
j_gene: TRBJ2-7; v_gene: TRBV4-3; CDR3aa: ASSQGQGAAYEQY
j_gene: TRBJ1-2; v_gene: TRBV24-1; CDR3aa: ATREKPHGYT
j_gene: TRBJ1-4; v_gene: TRBV2; CDR3aa: ASSDDRGWGEKLF
j_gene: TRBJ1-4; v_gene: TRBV7-6; CDR3aa: ASSFRGGKLF
j_gene: TRBJ2-1; v_gene: TRBV7-2; CDR3aa: ASSPGLAGRNEQF
j_gene: TRBJ1-3; v_gene: TRBV30; CDR3aa: AWYQGYGNTIY
j_gene: TRBJ2-1; v_gene: TRBV11-1; CDR3aa: ASSLIGGEQF
j_gene: TRBJ1-4; v_gene: TRBV7-2; CDR3aa: ASSLVPLGEKLF
j_gene: TRBJ1-1; v_gene: TRBV11-2; CDR3aa: ASSLGQNTEAF
j_gene: TRBJ1-4; v_gene: TRBV27; CDR3aa: ASSRGGSNEKLF
j_gene: TRBJ2-1; v_gene: TRBV6-2/TRBV6-3; CDR3aa: ASSYSQGVEQF
j_gene: TRBJ2-1; v_gene: TRBV20-1; CDR3aa: SASLSGRPKYYEQF
j_gene: TRBJ1-2; v_gene: TRBV6-2/TRBV6-3; CDR3aa: ASSPDKSYGYT
j_gene: TRBJ2-7; v_gene: TRBV6-5; CDR3aa: ASTPGLSYEQY
j_gene: TRBJ2-1; v_gene: TRBV10-3; CDR3aa: ASGLAGYNEQF
j_gene: TRBJ2-7; v_gene: TRBV2; CDR3aa: ASRVAGVIYEQY
j_gene: TRBJ1-2; v_gene: TRBV12-3/TRBV12-4; CDR3aa: ASSKAGEGGYT
j_gene: TRBJ2-3; v_gene: TRBV18; CDR3aa: ASRPGGRAITQY
j_gene: TRBJ2-7; v_gene: TRBV6-6; CDR3aa: ATSGQWNEQY
j_gene: TRBJ1-1; v_gene: TRBV5-1; CDR3aa: ASSFMGREVATEAF
j_gene: TRBJ2-7; v_gene: TRBV27; CDR3aa: ASAPGGYSSYEQY
j_gene: TRBJ2-1; v_gene: TRBV3-1/TRBV3-2; CDR3aa: ASSQNYNEQF
j_gene: TRBJ1-1; v_gene: TRBV30; CDR3aa: AWGGSRYAEAF
j_gene: TRBJ1-2; v_gene: TRBV2; CDR3aa: ASSERDYGYT
j_gene: TRBJ1-3; v_gene: TRBV30; CDR3aa: AWSVRTGTGNTIY
j_gene: TRBJ2-1; v_gene: TRBV5-1; CDR3aa: ASSLGRLAAYNEQF
j_gene: TRBJ1-2; v_gene: TRBV6-2/TRBV6-3; CDR3aa: ASSYSAGEYGYT
j_gene: TRBJ1-2; v_gene: TRBV28; CDR3aa: ASSLALYGYT
j_gene: TRBJ1-5; v_gene: TRBV19; CDR3aa: ASSFRLSGLSQPQH
j_gene: TRBJ1-6; v_gene: TRBV7-6; CDR3aa: ASSFARGNVPLH
j_gene: TRBJ1-1; v_gene: TRBV7-2; CDR3aa: ASSSQTGRAF
j_gene: TRBJ2-5; v_gene: TRBV3-1/TRBV3-2; CDR3aa: ASSQGTASGRKTQY
j_gene: TRBJ2-3; v_gene: TRBV19; CDR3aa: ASSIGQTPSTDTQY
j_gene: TRBJ2-7; v_gene: TRBV6-4; CDR3aa: ASSDSDRGTYEQY
j_gene: TRBJ2-7; v_gene: TRBV5-1; CDR3aa: ATSRDLSSYEQY
j_gene: TRBJ2-7; v_gene: TRBV12-3/TRBV12-4; CDR3aa: ASSRLLYEQY
j_gene: TRBJ2-1; v_gene: TRBV11-2; CDR3aa: ASSQGLAGGSYNEQF
j_gene: TRBJ1-6; v_gene: TRBV7-3; CDR3aa: ASSHGTGGNSPLH
j_gene: TRBJ2-1; v_gene: TRBV29-1; CDR3aa: SVEPPYF